A selection of T cell receptor beta chains follows, all from one sample in a study of monozygotic twins with inflammatory bowel disease. TCRdb reprocessed the 5' RACE reads; each CDR3 protein has one entry and no DNA is given. The sample table includes roughly 160,000 distinct CDR3 sequences. Sequenced input: blood. The receptor source for this set is a human donor with ulcerative colitis or Crohn's disease, or a healthy co-twin of an affected twin (not recorded which). Each CDR3 is given with its conserved first and last residue.

TRBJ2-7	TRBV7-2	CASSLSGYSSYEQYF
TRBJ2-1	TRBV7-2	CATSDARGNEQFF
TRBJ2-1	TRBV2	CASSTRTALLSYNEQFF
TRBJ2-1	TRBV2	CASSLSGGAENEQFF
TRBJ2-7	TRBV5-1	CASSLARGFSEQYF
TRBJ1-2	TRBV28	CASIQDRAGYTF
TRBJ2-1	TRBV19	CASSIGPSGRNEQFF
TRBJ2-3	TRBV6-5	CASSYSEGGGADTQYF
TRBJ2-7	TRBV9	CASSIDSGRADEQYF
TRBJ2-1	TRBV7-2	CASSGGVWHNEQFF
TRBJ2-7	TRBV20-1	CSARPGGISYEQYF
TRBJ2-7	TRBV9	CASSSFDRDHEQYF
TRBJ1-1	TRBV18	CASSRNRDGSKNTEAFF
TRBJ1-5	TRBV18	CASRDGMNQPQHF
TRBJ2-7	TRBV20-1	CSATQTSSYEQYF
TRBJ2-3	TRBV6-5	CASSYWVRNTDTQYF
TRBJ2-2	TRBV5-1	CASSRAGTATGELFF
TRBJ2-3	TRBV5-1	CASSPGQLTDTQYF
TRBJ1-3	TRBV7-8	CASSPTGGYLGNTIYF
TRBJ1-1	TRBV7-9	CASSLGTEEAFF
TRBJ1-1	TRBV7-9	CASSLALLNTEAFF
TRBJ2-5	TRBV7-9	CASSLGRPGETQYF